Each of the 22 T cell receptor beta chains below was sequenced from the same sample in a study of response to subunit inactivated influenza vaccine. TCRdb redid the calling of the RT-PCR reads with MiXCR, one entry per CDR3 protein. Counted here are approximately 680,000 distinct CDR3 sequences, less than 20% occurring once; the ten biggest clones make up 9.5% to 13%. Specimen: PBMCs from blood, collected 11 to 12 days after vaccination. These receptors were taken from a man aged 50 or older who received an inactivated influenza vaccine.

In this sample, this clonotype turned up a few times. This chain uses TRBV9 with TRBJ2-1; 14 bases align to TRBD2. Unmatched junction bases numbered 4, after V lost 3 bases and J lost 8 bases. CDR1 and CDR2 (germline): SGDLS, YYNGEE. The CDR3 contains 15 residues. CDR3 amino acids: CASSAGTSGSDEQFF. The CDR3, as DNA: TGTGCCAGCAGCGCAGGGACTAGCGGGAGCGATGAGCAGTTCTTC. Variable domain in full (rest from reference TRBV9 and TRBJ2-1): DSGVTQTPKHLITATGQRVTLRCSPRSGDLSVYWYQQSLDQGLQFLIQYYNGEERAKGNILERFSAQQFPDLHSELNLSSLELGDSALYFCASSAGTSGSDEQFFGPGTRLTVL.

This clonotype was seen a handful of times. Germline and junction disagree at one end, which may indicate a read error. This rearrangement joins TRBV20-1 to TRBJ2-1; 8 positions match TRBD2. Germline CDR1 reads DFQATT; CDR2 reads SNEGSKA (reference sequence). The CDR3 extends over 11 amino acids. Here the CDR3 reads CSASLAGGEIF. CDR3 DNA: TGCAGTGCTAGTCTGGCGGGAGGAGAAATCTTC.

The chain joins TRBV20-1 to TRBJ2-3, with D possibly called TRBD1 or TRBD2 (5 bases each). Germline assignment: CDR1 DFQATT and CDR2 SNEGSKA (reference sequence). The germline V and J ends were trimmed by 3 bases and 2 bases, with 21 bases remaining between them. This CDR3 contains 17 residues. The CDR3 loop reads CSASGPGPTWVTDTQYF. The DNA for the CDR3 is TGCAGTGCTAGTGGGCCGGGACCCACTTGGGTCACAGATACGCAGTATTTT.

This sequence joins TRBV9 and TRBJ2-1; TRBD2 is a possible D gene (6 bases). The V end lost 0 bases, the J end lost 8 bases, and 12 bases lay between the germline ends. Per the germline V gene, CDR1 is SGDLS and CDR2 is YYNGEE. This CDR3 spans 14 amino acids. DNA for the CDR3: TGTGCCAGCAGCGTAGGTGGAGGGTTATATGAGCAGTTCTTC. Its translation is CASSVGGGLYEQFF.

This clonotype has more than one count but fewer than ten. The gene calls are TRBV20-1 and TRBJ2-2; D call uncertain. V was trimmed by 6 bases and J by 6 bases, leaving 17 bases between them. Germline CDR1 DFQATT, CDR2 SNEGSKA (reference sequence). The CDR3 sequence is 14 residues long. CDR3 sequence (DNA): TGCAGTGCCCCTGGTAAAAGAGTTCCCGGGGAGCTGTTTTTT. Translated, it gives CSAPGKRVPGELFF.

The chain joins TRBV20-1 to TRBJ2-3; D possibly uses TRBD1 or TRBD2 (5 bases each). Trimming took off 0 bases at V and 7 bases at J, with 11 bases between the two ends. The V gene's germline CDR1 is DFQATT and CDR2 SNEGSKA (reference sequence). The CDR3 spans 13 residues. The DNA of the CDR3 is TGCAGTGCTAGAGAGCCCGGGGCTTATACGCAGTATTTT. Translated, it gives CSAREPGAYTQYF.

This chain joins TRBV7-7 and TRBJ2-1, with a weak D call TRBD2 (6 bases). This CDR3 is 16 amino acids long. Trimming shortened V by 1 base and J by 2 bases, and 12 bases separated the two germline ends. In germline, CDR1 is SSHAT, CDR2 FNYEAQ (reference sequence). The CDR3 is CASSLGTSRTYNEQFF. CDR3 sequence (DNA): TGTGCCAGCAGCTTAGGCACTAGCCGAACCTACAATGAGCAGTTCTTC.

This clonotype was recorded a few times. This sequence joins TRBV24-1 and TRBJ1-1; D uncertain. CDR3 length: 13 residues. V lost 4 bases to trimming and J lost 6 bases, with 11 bases between them. Germline V gives CDR1 KGHDR, CDR2 SFDVKD. CDR3 amino acids: CATSDAFGAEAFF. The CDR3 region has the DNA TGTGCCACCAGTGACGCTTTCGGAGCTGAAGCTTTCTTT.

This clonotype showed up just a few times. The junction departs from germline at one end; a sequencing error may be responsible. The chain combines TRBV20-1 with TRBJ2-1; 8 positions match TRBD2. CDR1 DFQATT and CDR2 SNEGSKA come from the germline V gene (reference sequence). CDR3 length equals 12 residues. CDR3 region: CSVRVGGREQFF. In nucleotides, the CDR3 is TGCAGTGTTAGAGTGGGCGGGAGGGAGCAGTTCTTC.

This clonotype was detected only a few times. This chain links TRBV4-1 with TRBJ2-7; D might be TRBD1 (6 bases). This CDR3 comprises 14 residues. Looked up from germline, CDR1 is MGHRA and CDR2 is YSYEKL. The germline V and J ends were trimmed by 3 bases and 3 bases, with 12 bases remaining between them. The CDR3 here is CASSHDYRDYEQYF. CDR3 DNA sequence: TGCGCCAGCAGCCATGACTACAGGGACTACGAGCAGTACTTC.

This clonotype turned up a few times. The J gene is TRBJ2-7, the V gene TRBV12-3 or TRBV12-4; 8 bases fit TRBD1. Losses at the gene ends were 5 bases for V and 6 bases for J; bases not matched to a gene: 6. CDR3 size: 13 residues. CDR3 amino acids: CASSATGVSEQYF. The CDR3 DNA is TGTGCCAGCAGTGCGACAGGGGTGAGCGAGCAGTACTTC.

This clonotype was found many times. V and J are TRBV12-3 or TRBV12-4 and TRBJ2-2; D possibly corresponds to TRBD2 (6 bases). The CDR3 totals 20 residues. V was pared by 8 bases and J by 3 bases, with 31 bases between. CDR3 nucleotide sequence: TGTGCCAGCCGACCTTTGTATCGGGCTAGCGTTGGGGGTGACACCGGGGAGCTGTTTTTT. Translation: CASRPLYRASVGGDTGELFF.

The chain employs TRBV3-1 and TRBJ1-5; D is unclear. The CDR3 is 14 amino acids. Deletions cut 6 bases from V and 4 bases from J, with 13 bases between. CDR1 is LGHDT and CDR2 is YNNKEL in the germline V gene (reference sequence). The CDR3 nucleotides are TGTGCCAGCAGTTTGACCCCGGGAAATCAGCCCCAGCATTTT. Translation gives CASSLTPGNQPQHF. The full variable domain, rest sourced from reference TRBV3-1 and TRBJ1-5, is DTAVSQTPKYLVTQMGNDKSIKCEQNLGHDTMYWYKQDSKKFLKIMFSYNNKELIINETVPNRFSPKSPDKAHLNLHINSLELGDSAVYFCASSLTPGNQPQHFGDGTRLSIL.

This chain links TRBV6-1 with TRBJ1-5; TRBD1 aligns across 10 bases. The germline gives CDR1 MNHNS, CDR2 SASEGT. This CDR3 has 16 residues. V shed 3 bases, J shed 6 bases, and the junction held 8 bases outside the gene matches. The CDR3 bases are TGTGCCAGCAGTGACCTTCCGGGACAGGGGCGTCAGCCCCAGCATTTT. This encodes CASSDLPGQGRQPQHF.

This clonotype was counted only a few times. The CDR3 reads CASSPTGRNEKLFF. In nucleotides, the CDR3 is TGTGCCAGCTCACCGACAGGGCGAAATGAAAAACTGTTTTTT. The V and J genes are TRBV18 and TRBJ1-4; 7 positions agree with TRBD1. The CDR3 spans 14 residues. The V and J ends lost 3 bases and 5 bases, in that order; junction bases with no gene match: 3. Germline CDR1 reads KGHSH; CDR2 reads LQKENI.

This clonotype was picked up a small number of times. This chain uses TRBV6-5 with TRBJ1-1, with D perhaps TRBD1 (5 bases). CDR1 is MNHEY and CDR2 is SVGAGI in the germline V gene. This CDR3 comprises 12 residues. Trimming pared 0 bases from V and 10 bases from J, leaving 9 bases between. The CDR3 spells CASSYSKGIAFF. CDR3 bases: TGTGCCAGCAGTTACTCGAAGGGGATAGCTTTCTTT.

This clonotype was picked up many times. The V call is TRBV7-2, the J call TRBJ2-2; 7 nucleotides align to TRBD1. Germline-derived CDR1 and CDR2 are SGHTA and FQGNSA. The CDR3 runs to 15 residues. After removal of 5 bases from V and 5 bases from J, the junction contained 8 bases not matched to a gene. CDR3 sequence reads: CASSPPTGFTGELFF. CDR3 nucleotides: TGTGCCAGCAGCCCCCCGACAGGGTTTACCGGGGAGCTGTTTTTT.

This clonotype was counted between two and nine times. The V and J genes are TRBV7-2 and TRBJ1-2, with a weak D call TRBD1 (5 bases). CDR3 length: 13 amino acids. Trimming pared 4 bases from V and 8 bases from J, leaving 14 bases between. Germline CDR1 and CDR2: SGHTA and FQGNSA. In DNA, the CDR3 is TGTGCCAGCAGCTACGACAGCTTTCGGGGCTACACCTTC. It codes for CASSYDSFRGYTF.

The chain has TRBV20-1 and TRBJ2-5; perhaps TRBD2 as D (5 bases). Germline CDR1 DFQATT, CDR2 SNEGSKA (reference sequence). The CDR3 runs 13 residues. V gave up 5 bases and J gave up 5 bases, with 15 bases separating them. The CDR3 sequence is CSADPGGVETQYF. For the CDR3, the DNA is TGCAGTGCTGATCCCGGAGGAGTGGAGACCCAGTACTTC.

In its sample, this clonotype was seen many times. The chain couples TRBV20-1 to TRBJ2-6, with D perhaps given as TRBD1 or TRBD2 (5 bases each). V was trimmed by 0 bases and J by 5 bases, leaving 14 bases between them. Germline V gene sequence: CDR1 DFQATT, CDR2 SNEGSKA (reference sequence). This CDR3 spans 16 amino acids. This CDR3 is CSARDKGPHRANVLTF. The CDR3 DNA follows: TGCAGTGCTAGAGACAAGGGACCGCATAGGGCCAACGTCCTGACTTTC.

The rearrangement joins TRBV20-1 to TRBJ1-5; D is possibly TRBD1 (6 bases). The germline V gene has CDR1 DFQATT and CDR2 SNEGSKA (reference sequence). CDR3 length equals 15 residues. V lost 5 bases, J lost 4 bases, and 18 bases lay in between. Here the CDR3 reads CSAGGSTGGNQPQHF. The CDR3 bases are TGCAGTGCTGGGGGCTCGACGGGGGGTAATCAGCCCCAGCATTTT.

This clonotype came up many times. The chain combines TRBV10-3 with TRBJ2-7, with 8 nucleotides matching TRBD1. This CDR3 has 15 residues. J was trimmed by 2 bases and V by 3 bases; bases with no gene match: 6. CDR1 is ENHRY, CDR2 SYGVKD, per germline. The CDR3 spells CAISDKTGDPYEQYF. The DNA of the CDR3 is TGTGCCATCAGTGATAAGACAGGGGACCCCTACGAGCAGTACTTC.